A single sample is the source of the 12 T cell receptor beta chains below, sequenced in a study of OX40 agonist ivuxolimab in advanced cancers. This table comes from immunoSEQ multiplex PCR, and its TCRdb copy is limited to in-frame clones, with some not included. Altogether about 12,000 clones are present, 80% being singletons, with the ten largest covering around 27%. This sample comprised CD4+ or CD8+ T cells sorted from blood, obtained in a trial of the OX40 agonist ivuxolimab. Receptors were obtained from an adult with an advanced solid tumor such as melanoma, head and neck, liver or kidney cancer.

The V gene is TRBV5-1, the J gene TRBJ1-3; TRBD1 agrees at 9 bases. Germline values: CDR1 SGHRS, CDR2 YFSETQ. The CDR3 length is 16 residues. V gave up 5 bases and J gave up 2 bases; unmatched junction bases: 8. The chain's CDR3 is CASRGPGQGAGNTIYF. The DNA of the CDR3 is TGCGCCAGCAGGGGGCCGGGACAGGGCGCTGGAAACACCATATATTTT.

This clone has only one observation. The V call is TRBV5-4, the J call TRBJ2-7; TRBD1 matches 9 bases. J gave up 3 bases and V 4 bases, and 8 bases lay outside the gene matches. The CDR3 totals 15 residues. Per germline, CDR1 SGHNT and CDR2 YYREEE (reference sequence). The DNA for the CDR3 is TGTGCCAGCAGCAATTCCGGGACAGGGTACTACGAGCAGTACTTC. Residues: CASSNSGTGYYEQYF.

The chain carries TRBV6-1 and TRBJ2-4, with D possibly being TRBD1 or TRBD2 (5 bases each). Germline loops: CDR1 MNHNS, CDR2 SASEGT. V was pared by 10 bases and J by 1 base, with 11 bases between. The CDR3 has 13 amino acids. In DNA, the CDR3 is TGTGCCACCACCAGGGAGGCCAAAAACATTCAGTACTTC. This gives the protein CATTREAKNIQYF.

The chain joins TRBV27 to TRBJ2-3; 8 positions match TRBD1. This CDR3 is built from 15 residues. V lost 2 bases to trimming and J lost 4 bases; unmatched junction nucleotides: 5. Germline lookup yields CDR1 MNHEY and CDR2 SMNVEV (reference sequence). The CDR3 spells CASSLTGGGSDTQYF. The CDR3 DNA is TGTGCCAGCAGTTTAACAGGGGGTGGATCAGATACGCAGTATTTT.

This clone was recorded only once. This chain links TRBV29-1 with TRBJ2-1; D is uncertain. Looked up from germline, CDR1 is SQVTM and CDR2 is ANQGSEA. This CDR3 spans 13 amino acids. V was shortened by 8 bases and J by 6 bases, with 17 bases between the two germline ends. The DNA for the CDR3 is TGCAGCCAGAGGACGGGTTTCTTCAATGAGCAGTTCTTC. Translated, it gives CSQRTGFFNEQFF.

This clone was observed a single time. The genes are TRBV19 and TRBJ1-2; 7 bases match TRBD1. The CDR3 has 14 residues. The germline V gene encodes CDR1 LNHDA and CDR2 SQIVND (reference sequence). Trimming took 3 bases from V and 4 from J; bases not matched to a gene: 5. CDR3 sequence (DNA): TGTGCCAGTAGTATGACAGGGAATCTCTATGGCTACACCTTC. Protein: CASSMTGNLYGYTF.

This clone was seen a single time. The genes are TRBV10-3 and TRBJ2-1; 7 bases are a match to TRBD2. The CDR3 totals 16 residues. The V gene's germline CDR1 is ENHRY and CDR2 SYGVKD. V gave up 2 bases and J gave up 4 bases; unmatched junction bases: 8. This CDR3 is CAISEVGGVNYNEQFF. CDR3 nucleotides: TGTGCCATCAGTGAGGTTGGGGGGGTGAATTACAATGAGCAGTTCTTC.

For the CDR3, the DNA is TGCGCCAGCAGCCAAGGGGGATATCAGCCCCAGCATTTT. Translation: CASSQGGYQPQHF. This chain joins TRBV4-1 and TRBJ1-5; D gene unclear. Per germline, CDR1 MGHRA and CDR2 YSYEKL. V was pared by 1 base and J by 5 bases, with 6 bases between. The CDR3 is 13 residues long.

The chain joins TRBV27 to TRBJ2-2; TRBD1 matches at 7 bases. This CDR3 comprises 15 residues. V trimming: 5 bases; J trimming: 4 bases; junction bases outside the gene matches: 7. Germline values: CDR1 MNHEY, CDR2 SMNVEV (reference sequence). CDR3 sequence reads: CASSPLGQSTGELFF. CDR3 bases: TGTGCCAGCAGTCCCCTGGGACAGTCCACCGGGGAGCTGTTTTTT.

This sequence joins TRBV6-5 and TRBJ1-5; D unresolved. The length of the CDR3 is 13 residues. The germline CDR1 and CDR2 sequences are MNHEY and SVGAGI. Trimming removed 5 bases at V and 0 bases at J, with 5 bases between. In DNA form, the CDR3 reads TGTGCCAGCAGTACAGTTAGCAATCAGCCCCAGCATTTT. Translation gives CASSTVSNQPQHF.

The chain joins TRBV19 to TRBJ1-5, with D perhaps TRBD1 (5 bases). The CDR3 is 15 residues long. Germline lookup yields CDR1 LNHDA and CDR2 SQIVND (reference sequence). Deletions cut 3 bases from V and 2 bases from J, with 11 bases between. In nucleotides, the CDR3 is TGTGCCAGTAGTATCTGGGGCGGGGGCAATCAGCCCCAGCATTTT. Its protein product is CASSIWGGGNQPQHF.

CDR3 DNA sequence: TGTGCCAGCAGCCCCGGTGTGGGGATCTACGAGCAGTACTTC. Protein sequence: CASSPGVGIYEQYF. V is TRBV11-2 and J is TRBJ2-7; D gene unclear. V lost 5 bases and J 3 bases, leaving 14 bases between the germline ends. The germline V gene encodes CDR1 SGHAT and CDR2 FQNNGV. The CDR3 runs 14 residues.